Described below is a single T cell receptor beta chain sequence and its context. V lost 7 bases to trimming and J lost 6 bases, with 13 bases between them. The germline V gene has CDR1 SQVTM and CDR2 ANQGSEA. The CDR3 runs to 12 residues. Library input was around 2 micrograms of DNA from cryopreserved PBMCs. Clones were read by immunoSEQ multiplex PCR, and TCRdb kept only the in-frame ones, dropping some. Found here are under 45,000 clones, about 65% of them singletons; the top ten hold less than 7.5%. The sample comes from a study of cytotoxic CD8 clonotypes in ibrutinib-treated CLL. The sequence came from a human donor with chronic lymphocytic leukemia. The sample in question was PBMCs, obtained at disease progression, from a patient treated with ibrutinib. The chain combines TRBV29-1 with TRBJ2-1; D possibly corresponds to TRBD1 (5 bases). CDR3 protein: CSAPGQLNEQFF. In nucleotides, the CDR3 is TGCAGCGCCCCAGGGCAACTCAATGAGCAGTTCTTC.